The entry below gives a single T cell receptor beta chain sequence along with its context. Its antigen is currently not known. The sample holds no much larger clone one base away, and base qualities are not on file. Counted from cysteine to phenylalanine, this CDR3 has 15 amino acids. CDR3 DNA is the only sequence kept; it has 45 bases, read in frame from the first base. The sample originates from a study of blood T cell repertoires in COVID-19 (dated by TCRdb to 2020 to 2022). Turning to the overall study: The collaborator samples originated in the United States, Italy and Spain and spanned the acute and convalescent phases of COVID-19. Samples came from the ongoing ImmuneRACE study (first 160 participants) plus 1,254 subjects from 6 global collaborators. Subjects who had been exposed to COVID-19, were actively infected with it, or had recovered from it provided the deeply sampled blood TCRbeta repertoires that made up the dataset. Nearly every sample came with metadata listing a de-identified subject ID, COVID-19 status, age in years and sex. HLA class I and class II types, where available, came from metadata supplied by the sample provider rather than from assay-based typing. The prospective study material was composed of cDNA or gDNA derived from T cells, B-cell-depleted T cells, or PBMCs. The repertoires were released in a freely available public database intended as a resource for research on the immune response to SARS-CoV-2.

Study-wide findings and limitations: How much clinical and demographic metadata was included differed by source and by participant, and the metadata was provided uncurated.

Collaborating institutions collected whole blood in K2EDTA tubes following their own protocols. For TCRbeta analysis, collaborator samples were shipped as frozen whole blood, as isolated PBMCs, or as DNA extracted from either sample type. TCRbeta CDR3 regions were amplified from genomic DNA using the immunoSEQ Assay, a bias-controlled multiplex PCR. In the authors' own workflow: The number of nucleated cells in each sample was estimated from the amplification of reference gene primers within the assay. Sequence reads were collapsed and filtered to measure the absolute abundance of every unique TCRbeta CDR3 rearrangement. For each sample, productive Simpson clonality was calculated by taking the square root of Simpson's diversity index across productive rearrangements. The source is immuneACCESS, and TCRdb retained only in-frame sequences with V and J called. Part of the clones is not carried over; for the studies checked, unresolved V genes explain less than half of this, and the remainder is unexplained. V and J calls plus clone size are reproduced from that table; the DNA served to infer D and trimming. The sample data list roughly 150,000 clones, and 75% to 90% of these were observed just once. Together, the top ten hold less than 4% of the sample.

Input material: peripheral blood. The chain was built from TRBV12-2 and TRBJ2-5; the table's D gene call, TRBD2, was not cross checked with the DNA. TRBV12-2 is designated a pseudogene. This sequence originates from a woman in her fifties or sixties with active COVID-19. This receptor carries the CDR3 CASRLAEGIEETQYF. The sequence in DNA is TGTGCAAGTCGCTTAGCGGAGGGGATCGAGGAGACCCAGTACTTC.